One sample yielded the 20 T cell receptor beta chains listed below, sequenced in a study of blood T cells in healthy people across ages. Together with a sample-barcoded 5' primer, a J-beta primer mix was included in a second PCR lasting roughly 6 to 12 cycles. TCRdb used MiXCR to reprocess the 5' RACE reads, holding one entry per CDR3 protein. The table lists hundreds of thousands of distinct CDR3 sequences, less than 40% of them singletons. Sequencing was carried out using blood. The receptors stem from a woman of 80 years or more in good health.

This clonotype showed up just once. In DNA, the CDR3 is TGCAGTGCCAGAAATGTAGGAAGATTGACCAATGAGCAGTTCTTC. It specifies CSARNVGRLTNEQFF. The chain has TRBV20-1 and TRBJ2-1; D is uncertain. CDR1 and CDR2 from the germline V gene are DFQATT and SNEGSKA (reference sequence). The CDR3 covers 15 residues. V shed 6 bases and J shed 6 bases, with 21 bases lying between them.

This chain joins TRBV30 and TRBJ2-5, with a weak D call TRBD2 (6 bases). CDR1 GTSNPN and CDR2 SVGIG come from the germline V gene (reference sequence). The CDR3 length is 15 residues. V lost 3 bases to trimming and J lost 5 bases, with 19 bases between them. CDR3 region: CAWSRRAGIGETQYF. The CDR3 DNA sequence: TGTGCCTGGAGCCGGCGCGCGGGGATAGGGGAGACCCAGTACTTC.

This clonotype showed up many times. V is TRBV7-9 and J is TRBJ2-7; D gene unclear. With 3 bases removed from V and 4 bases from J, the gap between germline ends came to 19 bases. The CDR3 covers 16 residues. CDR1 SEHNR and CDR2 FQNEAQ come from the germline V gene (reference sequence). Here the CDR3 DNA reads TGTGCCAGCAGCTTGGGTTCTTACAGCGACAAATACGAGCAGTACTTC. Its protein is CASSLGSYSDKYEQYF.

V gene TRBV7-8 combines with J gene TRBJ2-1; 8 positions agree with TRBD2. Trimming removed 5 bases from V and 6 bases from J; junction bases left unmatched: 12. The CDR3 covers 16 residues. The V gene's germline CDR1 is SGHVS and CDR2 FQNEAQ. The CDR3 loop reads CASSRSGGGDFNEQFF. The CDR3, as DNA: TGTGCCAGCAGCCGCAGCGGGGGCGGTGATTTCAATGAGCAGTTCTTC.

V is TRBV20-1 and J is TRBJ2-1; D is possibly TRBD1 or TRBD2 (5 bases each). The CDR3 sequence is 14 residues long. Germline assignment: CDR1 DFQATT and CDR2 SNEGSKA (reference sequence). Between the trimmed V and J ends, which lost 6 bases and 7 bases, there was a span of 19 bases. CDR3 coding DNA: TGCAGTGCCCGTAGGGGAGTGGGGCATAATGAGCAGTTCTTC. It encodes CSARRGVGHNEQFF.

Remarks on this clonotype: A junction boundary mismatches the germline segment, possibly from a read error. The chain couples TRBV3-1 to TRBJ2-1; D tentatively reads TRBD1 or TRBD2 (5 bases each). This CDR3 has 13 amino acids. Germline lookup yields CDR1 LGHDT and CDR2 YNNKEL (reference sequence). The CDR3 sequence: CASSQVRGYEQFF. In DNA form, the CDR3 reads TGTGCCAGCAGCCAAGTCCGGGGCTACGAGCAGTTCTTT.

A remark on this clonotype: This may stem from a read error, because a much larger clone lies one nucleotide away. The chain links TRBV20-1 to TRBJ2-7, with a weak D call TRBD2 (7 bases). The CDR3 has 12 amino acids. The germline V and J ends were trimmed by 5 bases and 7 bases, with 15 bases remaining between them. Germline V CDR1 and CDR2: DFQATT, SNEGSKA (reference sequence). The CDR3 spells CSAQTGRGEQYF. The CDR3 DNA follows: TGCAGTGCTCAAACAGGGAGGGGGGAGCAGTACTTC.

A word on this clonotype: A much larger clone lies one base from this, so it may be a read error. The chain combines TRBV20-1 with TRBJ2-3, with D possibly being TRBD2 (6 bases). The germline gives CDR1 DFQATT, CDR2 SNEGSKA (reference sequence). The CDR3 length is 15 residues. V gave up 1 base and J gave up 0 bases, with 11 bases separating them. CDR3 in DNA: TGCAGTGCTAGAGGGGGCGGGACTAGCACAGATACGCAGTATTTT. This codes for CSARGGGTSTDTQYF.

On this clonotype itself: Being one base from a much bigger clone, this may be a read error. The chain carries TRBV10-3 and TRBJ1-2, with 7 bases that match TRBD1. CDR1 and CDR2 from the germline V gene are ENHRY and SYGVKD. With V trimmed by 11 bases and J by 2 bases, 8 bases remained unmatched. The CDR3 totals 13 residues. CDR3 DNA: TGTGCCGTCGGGACAGCTAACAACTATGGCTACACCTTC. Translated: CAVGTANNYGYTF.

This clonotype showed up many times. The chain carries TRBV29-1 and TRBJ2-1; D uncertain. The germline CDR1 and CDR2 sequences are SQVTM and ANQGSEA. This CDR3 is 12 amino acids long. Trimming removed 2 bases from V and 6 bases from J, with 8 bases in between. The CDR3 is CSVEISSNEQFF. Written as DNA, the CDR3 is TGCAGCGTTGAAATATCATCCAATGAGCAGTTCTTC.

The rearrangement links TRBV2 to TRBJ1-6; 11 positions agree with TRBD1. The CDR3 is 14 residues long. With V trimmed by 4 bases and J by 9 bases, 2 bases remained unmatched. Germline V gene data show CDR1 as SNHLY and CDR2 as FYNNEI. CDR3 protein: CASSGGQGVSPLHF. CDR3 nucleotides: TGTGCCAGCAGTGGGGGACAGGGGGTTTCACCCCTCCACTTT.

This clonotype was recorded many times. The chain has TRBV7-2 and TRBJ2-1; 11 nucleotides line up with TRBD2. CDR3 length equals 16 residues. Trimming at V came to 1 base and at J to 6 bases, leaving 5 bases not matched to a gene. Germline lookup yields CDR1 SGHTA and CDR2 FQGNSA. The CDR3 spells CASSLDRLAGGNEQFF. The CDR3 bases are TGTGCCAGCAGCTTAGATCGGCTAGCGGGGGGCAATGAGCAGTTCTTC.

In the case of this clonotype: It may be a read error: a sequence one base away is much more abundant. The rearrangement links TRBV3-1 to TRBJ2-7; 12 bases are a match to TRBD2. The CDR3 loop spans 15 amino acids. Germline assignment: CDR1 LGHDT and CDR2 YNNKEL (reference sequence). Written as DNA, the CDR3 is TGTGCCAGCAGCCAACTCGGGACTAGCGGGCGGGAGCGGTACTTC. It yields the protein CASSQLGTSGRERYF.

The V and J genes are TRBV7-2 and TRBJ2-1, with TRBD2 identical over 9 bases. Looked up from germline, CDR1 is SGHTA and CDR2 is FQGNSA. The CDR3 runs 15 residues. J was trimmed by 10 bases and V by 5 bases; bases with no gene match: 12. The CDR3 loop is CASSTPGLAPYEQFF. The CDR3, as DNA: TGTGCCAGCAGCACCCCGGGACTAGCCCCCTACGAGCAGTTCTTC.

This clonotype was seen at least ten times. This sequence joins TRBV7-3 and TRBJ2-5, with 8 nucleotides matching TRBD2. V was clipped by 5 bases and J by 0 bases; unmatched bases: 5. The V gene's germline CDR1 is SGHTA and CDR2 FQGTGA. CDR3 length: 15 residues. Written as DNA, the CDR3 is TGTGCCAGCAGCCGGGAGCGGGGGTACCAAGAGACCCAGTACTTC. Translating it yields CASSRERGYQETQYF.

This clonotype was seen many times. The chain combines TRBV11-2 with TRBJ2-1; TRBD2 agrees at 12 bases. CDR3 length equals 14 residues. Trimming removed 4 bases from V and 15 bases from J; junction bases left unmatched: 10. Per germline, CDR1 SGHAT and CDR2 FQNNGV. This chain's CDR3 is CASSYDPSGGAGFF. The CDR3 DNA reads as TGTGCCAGCAGCTACGATCCTAGCGGGGGGGCAGGGTTCTTC.

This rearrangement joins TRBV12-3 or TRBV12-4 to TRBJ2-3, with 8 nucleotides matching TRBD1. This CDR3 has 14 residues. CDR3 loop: CADSLGTGTDTQYF. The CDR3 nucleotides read TGTGCAGATAGCCTAGGGACAGGAACGGATACGCAGTATTTT.

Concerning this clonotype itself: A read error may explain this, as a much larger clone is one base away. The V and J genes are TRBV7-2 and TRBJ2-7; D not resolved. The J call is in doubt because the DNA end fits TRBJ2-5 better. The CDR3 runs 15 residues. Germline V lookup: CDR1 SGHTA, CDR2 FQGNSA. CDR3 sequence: CASSLFVLGSGTQYF. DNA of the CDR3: TGTGCCAGCAGCTTATTTGTCCTAGGGTCGGGGACCCAGTACTTC.

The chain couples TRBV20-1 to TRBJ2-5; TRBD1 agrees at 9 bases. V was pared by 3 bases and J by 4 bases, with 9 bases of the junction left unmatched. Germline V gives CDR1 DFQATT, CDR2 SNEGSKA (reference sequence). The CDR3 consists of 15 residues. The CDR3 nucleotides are TGCAGTGCTAGCATCGGGACAGGGATTGGAGAGACCCAGTACTTC. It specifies CSASIGTGIGETQYF.

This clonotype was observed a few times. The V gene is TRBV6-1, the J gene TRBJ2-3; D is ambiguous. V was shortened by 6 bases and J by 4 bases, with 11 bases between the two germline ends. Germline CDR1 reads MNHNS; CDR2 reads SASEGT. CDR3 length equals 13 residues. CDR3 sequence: CASRWGAADTQYF. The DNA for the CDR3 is TGTGCCAGCAGGTGGGGTGCCGCAGATACGCAGTATTTT.